This T cell receptor (beta chain) stems from a study of shared clonotypes between healthy human individuals. Study-level information: Aged between 18 and 49, the donors were two women and a few men.

Concerning this clone: Its specificity is not known. The sample contains more than one DNA sequence encoding this CDR3.

The material for each subset, its genomic DNA, was split evenly across several immunoSEQ plates. Assay used: immunoSEQ multiplex PCR; TCRdb lists only in-frame clones, some missing. The sample gives 600,000 to 800,000 clones, approximately 72% of which show up once; more than 1.5% is in the top ten. The CDR3 sequence is 14 residues long. V shed 1 base and J shed 3 bases, with 8 bases lying between them. Germline lookup yields CDR1 SGHRS and CDR2 YFSETQ. General study results and limits: Clonotype sharing among donors was thought likely to change with sequencing depth.

The chain carries TRBV5-1 and TRBJ2-1, with a possible D match to TRBD2 (5 bases). The sequencing input was memory CD4+ T cells sorted from blood. The subset was: CD45RA-negative fraction. The sequence was obtained from a woman aged 25 to 45 in good health. The chain's CDR3 is CASSLSGSYNEQFF. CDR3 bases: TGCGCCAGCAGCTTGAGTGGGAGCTACAATGAGCAGTTCTTC.